In this sample, the clone carrying this T cell receptor beta chain turned up a few times. The CDR3 loop spans 15 amino acids. The germline gives CDR1 ENHRY, CDR2 SYGVKD. With 7 bases clipped from V and 10 bases from J, the junction kept 14 bases outside the gene matches. The time point denotes: patch test 3, about 24 weeks after DPC sensitization. Treatment here: therapeutic diphenylcyclopropenone sensitization with weekly scalp DPC. TCRdb used MiXCR to reprocess the RACE reads, holding one entry per CDR3 protein. The sample contains under 75,000 distinct CDR3 sequences, around 10% of which appear only once. This record belongs to a study of human T cells and chemical hapten exposure. On the study more broadly: On the upper back, patch tests were applied with 0.01% DPC and read at 6 days.

The V call is TRBV10-3, the J call TRBJ2-3; 10 bases map to TRBD2. The clonotype was recovered from a woman between 45 and 60 years old with alopecia areata. Some clones in this sample may be carry-over from other donors' samples. This sample comprised whole blood, obtained in connection with sensitization to the hapten diphenylcyclopropenone (DPC). CDR3 sequence: CAITSSGGLGAPQYF. The CDR3 bases are TGTGCCATCACGAGTAGCGGGGGGCTCGGGGCACCGCAGTATTTT.